This T cell receptor (beta chain) comes out of a study of blood T cell repertoires in COVID-19. Repertoires were generated with immunoSEQ multiplex PCR, while TCRdb's copy carries only in-frame clones and drops some. The sample comprises more than 150,000 clones, 75% to 90% of which are singletons, and less than 3% rests with the top ten. CDR3 length: 15 residues. Germline CDR1 SEHNR, CDR2 FQNEAQ (reference sequence). Trimming stripped 1 base from V and 5 bases from J, with 14 bases between. The clonotype originates from a woman aged 60-70 years with acute or convalescent COVID-19. This chain joins TRBV7-9 and TRBJ2-5; tentative D call: TRBD1 (6 bases). The sequenced sample consisted of peripheral blood. CDR3 in amino acids: CASSLGRAGVETQYF. The CDR3 nucleotides read TGTGCCAGCAGCTTAGGTCGGGCAGGGGTGGAGACCCAGTACTTC.